The 19 T cell receptor beta chains below come from one sample, sequenced in a study of monozygotic twins with inflammatory bowel disease. TCRdb re-called the 5' RACE reads and catalogs CDR3 proteins one per entry, DNA excluded. The sample spans 350,000 to 400,000 distinct CDR3 sequences; the ten largest clones claim 2% to 3%. Sequencing used blood. These receptors all stem from a human donor with ulcerative colitis or Crohn's disease, or a healthy co-twin of an affected twin (not recorded which).

The chain couples TRBV7-9 to TRBJ1-1; TCRdb's D gene call, TRBD1, goes unchecked for lack of DNA. The CDR3 runs to 13 residues. CDR1 and CDR2 from the germline V gene are SEHNR and FQNEAQ (reference sequence). The CDR3 reads CASSLDRSTEAFF.

The CDR3 sequence: CASSEFTEYYNEQFF. The chain links TRBV6-1 to TRBJ2-1. The CDR3 consists of 15 residues. Germline V gene sequence: CDR1 MNHNS, CDR2 SASEGT.

The chain links TRBV30 to TRBJ1-5. The germline V gene encodes CDR1 GTSNPN and CDR2 SVGIG (reference sequence). The CDR3 is made up of 13 amino acids. The CDR3 spells CAWSEGLNQPQHF.

The chain couples TRBV3-1 to TRBJ2-7. Germline loops: CDR1 LGHDT, CDR2 YNNKEL (reference sequence). This CDR3 contains 11 residues. Here the CDR3 reads CASSRTYEQYF.

The gene calls are TRBV3-1 and TRBJ2-3; the TCRdb call, TRBD1, lacks DNA for checking. CDR1 is LGHDT, CDR2 YNNKEL, per germline (reference sequence). This CDR3 comprises 16 residues. The CDR3 is CASSQEPPSYTDTQYF.

The V and J genes are TRBV11-1 and TRBJ1-1; absent DNA, TCRdb's TRBD1 call cannot be checked. Germline CDR1 and CDR2: SGHAT and FQDESV (reference sequence). The CDR3 consists of 15 residues. CDR3 sequence: CASGGDRGPDTEAFF.

The gene calls are TRBV24-1 and TRBJ1-5; TCRdb's assignment of TRBD1 cannot be checked, as there is no DNA. This CDR3 region has 15 residues. Germline lookup yields CDR1 KGHDR and CDR2 SFDVKD. The CDR3 is CATSDHSTGNQPQHF.

The chain uses TRBV2 and TRBJ1-4. This CDR3 is built from 15 residues. Germline CDR1 SNHLY, CDR2 FYNNEI. The CDR3: CASITGFITNEKLFF. The full variable domain, in which reference TRBV2 and TRBJ1-4 provide the parts outside the CDR3, is EPEVTQTPSHQVTQMGQEVILRCVPISNHLYFYWYRQILGQKVEFLVSFYNNEISEKSEIFDDQFSVERPDGSNFTLKIRSTKLEDSAMYFCASITGFITNEKLFFGSGTQLSVL.

The V gene is TRBV5-1, the J gene TRBJ2-7; TCRdb gives TRBD1 as the D gene, but with no DNA this cannot be confirmed. In germline, CDR1 is SGHRS, CDR2 YFSETQ. CDR3 length: 16 residues. CDR3 sequence reads: CASSLLPFGGSYEQYF.

The chain recombines TRBV7-8 with TRBJ1-1; checking the TCRdb D call of TRBD1 is not possible without DNA. Germline CDR1 and CDR2: SGHVS and FQNEAQ. The CDR3 runs 16 residues. CDR3 residues: CASSLVAGLANTEAFF.

V is TRBV6-2 or TRBV6-3 and J is TRBJ2-7; there is no DNA to check the TCRdb D call of TRBD2. Germline V gene lookup returns CDR1 MNHEY and CDR2 SVGEGT. CDR3 length: 14 amino acids. CDR3 amino acids: CPSSISGDSYEQYF.

The chain is built from TRBV5-4 and TRBJ2-1. Germline V gene data show CDR1 as SGHNT and CDR2 as YYREEE (reference sequence). This CDR3 region has 12 residues. The chain's CDR3 is CASSWDKNEQFF.

This chain connects TRBV6-5 to TRBJ2-3. Germline CDR1 is MNHEY and CDR2 is SVGAGI. This CDR3 region has 16 residues. CDR3 amino acids: CASSSRLAPSTDTQYF.

This chain joins TRBV7-2 and TRBJ2-3; TCRdb returns TRBD1, unconfirmable since there is no DNA. CDR1 is SGHTA and CDR2 is FQGNSA in the germline V gene. The CDR3 extends over 14 amino acids. CDR3 sequence: CASSLVGGADTQYF.

The chain couples TRBV4-2 to TRBJ2-5; TCRdb designates TRBD2, a call that cannot be tested without DNA. The germline CDR1 and CDR2 sequences are LGHNA and YNFKEQ. The CDR3 has 18 residues. The CDR3 protein is CASSQVGERGGNQETQYF.

The chain couples TRBV7-6 to TRBJ2-1. This CDR3 is built from 18 residues. The germline V gene encodes CDR1 SGHVS and CDR2 FNYEAQ. CDR3 sequence reads: CASSLGWVRGHRNNEQFF.

The chain recombines TRBV25-1 with TRBJ2-7; TCRdb selects TRBD2, and the lack of DNA leaves this call unchecked. Germline CDR1 is MGHDK and CDR2 is SYGVNS. The length of the CDR3 is 12 residues. This CDR3 reads CASSAQGLGQYF.

The V call is TRBV4-2, the J call TRBJ1-2; TCRdb outputs TRBD1, but without DNA this stays unchecked. This CDR3 has 15 residues. The germline gives CDR1 LGHNA, CDR2 YNFKEQ. The chain's CDR3 is CASSQEGHSNYGYTF.

The gene calls are TRBV7-2 and TRBJ2-1; TCRdb indicates TRBD2, and absent DNA this call remains unverified. Germline CDR1 and CDR2: SGHTA and FQGNSA. This CDR3 contains 16 residues. The CDR3: CASSFLRGGYDYEQFF. The entire variable domain, with the rest obtained from reference TRBV7-2 and TRBJ2-1, is as follows: GAGVSQSPSNKVTEKGKDVELRCDPISGHTALYWYRQSLGQGLEFLIYFQGNSAPDKSGLPSDRFSAERTGGSVSTLTIQRTQQEDSAVYLCASSFLRGGYDYEQFFGPGTRLTVL.